Following are 18 T cell receptor beta chains from one sample sequenced in a study of T cell responses to AZD1222 COVID-19 vaccine. Measured with immunoSEQ multiplex PCR; TCRdb has only the in-frame clones, and not every one. Of about 83,000 clones detected, approximately 85% appear once; the ten largest clones hold 8.7%. Sequences were derived from peripheral blood, sampled on day 0 of AZD1222 vaccination. The receptors were sampled from an adult in good health.

This clone was counted a few times. The chain uses TRBV4-2 and TRBJ2-7, with unresolved D. Trimming pared 1 base from V and 4 bases from J, leaving 11 bases between. Germline V gene lookup returns CDR1 LGHNA and CDR2 YNFKEQ. CDR3 length equals 14 residues. The CDR3 loop is CASSQGPLTYEQYF. In DNA, the CDR3 is TGTGCCAGCAGCCAAGGTCCGCTCACATACGAGCAGTACTTC.

The chain has TRBV18 and TRBJ1-5, with D perhaps matching TRBD1 (5 bases). Trimming cost V 4 bases and J 1 base, with 14 bases left between them. The CDR3 consists of 16 residues. From germline, CDR1 is KGHSH and CDR2 LQKENI. CDR3 sequence reads: CASSLQQVNSNQPQHF. DNA for the CDR3: TGTGCCAGCTCACTGCAACAGGTGAACAGCAATCAGCCCCAGCATTTT.

This clone showed up just once. The chain combines TRBV28 with TRBJ1-4; TRBD1 might be the D (6 bases). Trimming cost V 6 bases and J 6 bases, with 14 bases left between them. CDR1 is MDHEN, CDR2 SYDVKM, per germline. This CDR3 has 14 amino acids. As DNA, the CDR3 is TGTGCCAGCAGCTTACAGGGTACTCATGAAAAACTGTTTTTT. As protein: CASSLQGTHEKLFF.

This chain uses TRBV7-9 with TRBJ2-3; TRBD2 aligns across 12 bases. CDR3 length: 15 residues. From germline, CDR1 is SEHNR and CDR2 FQNEAQ (reference sequence). V trimming: 6 bases; J trimming: 3 bases; junction bases outside the gene matches: 4. This CDR3 reads CASSSTSGGTDTQYF. The CDR3 nucleotides are TGTGCCAGCAGTTCGACTAGCGGGGGAACAGATACGCAGTATTTT. Full variable domain (outside the CDR3, taken from reference TRBV7-9 and TRBJ2-3): DTGVSQNPRHKITKRGQNVTFRCDPISEHNRLYWYRQTLGQGPEFLTYFQNEAQLEKSRLLSDRFSAERPKGSFSTLEIQRTEQGDSAMYLCASSSTSGGTDTQYFGPGTRLTVL.

The V and J genes are TRBV5-1 and TRBJ1-4; 7 bases map to TRBD1. The germline gives CDR1 SGHRS, CDR2 YFSETQ. The CDR3 has 14 residues. V gave up 3 bases and J gave up 4 bases; unmatched junction bases: 3. DNA for the CDR3: TGCGCCAGCAGCTCGGGACAGCTTAATGAAAAACTGTTTTTT. Translating gives CASSSGQLNEKLFF.

The V gene is TRBV7-9, the J gene TRBJ2-1; possibly TRBD1 or TRBD2 for D (7 bases each). The ends were cut back, 5 bases at V and 1 base at J, with 12 bases in the middle. There are 15 residues in the CDR3. Germline V gene data show CDR1 as SEHNR and CDR2 as FQNEAQ (reference sequence). The CDR3 loop reads CASSEQGGSYNEQFF. DNA for the CDR3: TGTGCCAGCAGCGAGCAGGGGGGGTCCTACAATGAGCAGTTCTTC. Filled out from reference TRBV7-9 and TRBJ2-1, the complete variable domain reads DTGVSQNPRHKITKRGQNVTFRCDPISEHNRLYWYRQTLGQGPEFLTYFQNEAQLEKSRLLSDRFSAERPKGSFSTLEIQRTEQGDSAMYLCASSEQGGSYNEQFFGPGTRLTVL.

V gene TRBV6-2 or TRBV6-3 combines with J gene TRBJ1-5; TRBD1 agrees at 9 bases. This CDR3 spans 16 amino acids. Germline loops: CDR1 MNHEY, CDR2 SVGEGT. V trimming: 2 bases; J trimming: 4 bases; junction bases outside the gene matches: 6. The CDR3 nucleotides are TGTGCCAGCAGTTACCTCCGGACAGGGGTAAATCAGCCCCAGCATTTT. Amino acid sequence: CASSYLRTGVNQPQHF.

The genes are TRBV5-1 and TRBJ2-7; 8 bases are shared with TRBD2. J lost 6 bases, V lost 4 bases, and 15 bases had no gene match. The CDR3 totals 16 residues. CDR1 and CDR2 (germline): SGHRS, YFSETQ. The CDR3 coding sequence is TGCGCCAGCAGCCTGAGGGTTCCGGGACTAGGAGGCGAGCAGTACTTC. Translating it yields CASSLRVPGLGGEQYF.

CDR3 protein: CASSQIAGGLEQYF. The CDR3 DNA reads as TGTGCCAGCAGCCAGATAGCGGGAGGGCTGGAGCAGTACTTC. V and J are TRBV11-2 and TRBJ2-7; 11 bases fit TRBD2. CDR3 length: 14 residues. Trimming at V came to 5 bases and at J to 7 bases, leaving 7 bases not matched to a gene. The germline CDR1 and CDR2 sequences are SGHAT and FQNNGV.

On this clone: The same CDR3 is also encoded by other DNA sequences in this sample. The chain uses TRBV12-3 or TRBV12-4 and TRBJ1-1; perhaps TRBD1 as D (5 bases). The CDR3 has 13 amino acids. V was trimmed by 0 bases and J by 8 bases, leaving 10 bases between them. The CDR3 DNA sequence: TGTGCCAGCAGTTTAGCGCGGGGGACCGAAGCTTTCTTT. Protein sequence: CASSLARGTEAFF.

The J gene is TRBJ2-5, the V gene TRBV28; D unresolved. The germline V and J ends were trimmed by 5 bases and 3 bases, with 10 bases remaining between them. The CDR3 runs 13 residues. Germline V gives CDR1 MDHEN, CDR2 SYDVKM. CDR3 amino acids: CASSIIQEETQYF. DNA for the CDR3: TGTGCCAGCAGTATCATCCAAGAAGAGACCCAGTACTTC.

The chain uses TRBV19 and TRBJ2-1, with D possibly called TRBD1 or TRBD2 (5 bases each). Germline V gene lookup returns CDR1 LNHDA and CDR2 SQIVND (reference sequence). The CDR3 runs to 13 residues. V lost 4 bases and J 5 bases, leaving 9 bases between the germline ends. This chain's CDR3 is CASSTGPNNEQFF. The CDR3 region has the DNA TGTGCCAGTAGTACGGGACCAAACAATGAGCAGTTCTTC.

The chain uses TRBV5-4 and TRBJ1-1; 7 bases match TRBD1. This CDR3 region has 15 residues. Germline-derived CDR1 and CDR2 are SGHNT and YYREEE (reference sequence). V was pared by 4 bases and J by 4 bases, with 10 bases of the junction left unmatched. CDR3 in DNA: TGTGCCAGCAGCCTCCGACAGGGAGGGAGCACTGAAGCTTTCTTT. Amino acids: CASSLRQGGSTEAFF.

The chain links TRBV1 to TRBJ2-3; the table's TRBD2 call for D was not verified on the DNA. TRBV1 is listed as a pseudogene. The CDR3 is 17 amino acids. The CDR3, as DNA: TGCACCAGCAGCCAAGAAAGAGCGGGGGGGAACACAGATACGCAGTATTTT. Translating it yields CTSSQERAGGNTDTQYF.

The rearrangement uses TRBV28 and TRBJ2-1; 9 bases map to TRBD2. The CDR3 consists of 16 residues. CDR1 and CDR2 (germline): MDHEN, SYDVKM. Losses at the gene ends were 6 bases for V and 3 bases for J; bases not matched to a gene: 9. The CDR3 reads CASSPRAGGHYNEQFF. The CDR3 coding sequence is TGTGCCAGCAGCCCGAGGGCGGGAGGGCACTACAATGAGCAGTTCTTC.

V and J are TRBV7-9 and TRBJ2-1; the D gene could be TRBD1 or TRBD2 (5 bases each). V was shortened by 9 bases and J by 6 bases, with 12 bases between the two germline ends. The CDR3 is 12 amino acids. Per the germline V gene, CDR1 is SEHNR and CDR2 is FQNEAQ (reference sequence). As DNA, the CDR3 is TGTGCCAGAGGACATCGGGGCAATGAGCAGTTCTTC. Encoded protein: CARGHRGNEQFF.

The CDR3 loop is CASRRTGMVNEQFF. CDR3 coding DNA: TGTGCCAGTAGAAGGACAGGGATGGTCAATGAGCAGTTCTTC. The V and J genes are TRBV19 and TRBJ2-1, with 8 bases fitting TRBD1. Unmatched junction bases numbered 7, after V lost 6 bases and J lost 6 bases. CDR3 length: 14 residues. Germline-derived CDR1 and CDR2 are LNHDA and SQIVND (reference sequence).

The rearrangement joins TRBV11-2 to TRBJ2-3; no clear D gene. This CDR3 is 14 amino acids long. V shed 5 bases and J shed 3 bases, with 12 bases lying between them. CDR1 is SGHAT and CDR2 is FQNNGV in the germline V gene. In nucleotides, the CDR3 is TGTGCCAGCAGCCGGGCCACCGGGACAGATACGCAGTATTTT. Translating gives CASSRATGTDTQYF.